This T cell receptor beta chain derives from a study of vaccination and CD4 T cells after COVID-19. Whole-study findings and limits: The authors identified 304 of 307 vaccine-specific clones in convalescent patients as spike mono-reactive. Convalescent patients gained a median approximately 86% of their reactive clones only post-vaccination.

Sequencing of cultured CD4+ T cell DNA used the Oncomine TCR Beta short-read assay. Scientists extracted genomic DNA from CD4+ T cells grown in culture. TCRdb re-called the PCR reads with MiXCR, one entry per CDR3 protein. Of tens of thousands of distinct CDR3 sequences in the sample, roughly 31% were seen once. Time point specified: late sampling 161 to 241 days after vaccination in a few convalescent patients. Treatment specified: roughly 10-day PBMC culture with coronavirus spike peptide pools or control peptides (ViraFEST assay). A negative selection step was used to isolate CD4+ T cells once culture had run for around 10 days. V lost 3 bases to trimming and J lost 5 bases; unmatched junction nucleotides: 6. The germline gives CDR1 DFQATT, CDR2 SNEGSKA (reference sequence). The CDR3 has 15 amino acids. This clonotype turned up a few times. The antigen remains unidentified.

The input for sequencing was CD4+ T cells from blood, cultured in vitro, taken about 7 months after SARS-CoV-2 vaccination. The J gene is TRBJ2-1, the V gene TRBV20-1; 11 nucleotides line up with TRBD1. The receptor was isolated from a human donor who had recovered from COVID-19. CDR3: CSASGQGAPNNEQFF. DNA of the CDR3: TGCAGTGCTAGCGGACAGGGGGCGCCGAACAATGAGCAGTTCTTC.